Following are 15 T cell receptor beta chains from one sample sequenced in a study of T cells after yellow fever vaccination. Using its own MiXCR run on the 5' RACE reads, TCRdb lists one record per CDR3 protein. The sample holds 300,000 to 400,000 distinct CDR3 sequences, 6.2% seen once. Material: PBMCs, obtained 5 days after the yellow fever booster vaccination. Receptors originate from a man aged 25 to 40 who received the YFV17D yellow fever vaccine.

At least ten counts were recorded for this clonotype. V and J are TRBV7-2 and TRBJ2-3, with 14 bases lining up with TRBD2. The junction had 10 bases not matched to a gene; V was cut back by 5 bases and J by 6 bases. CDR1 is SGHTA, CDR2 FQGNSA, per germline. This CDR3 has 17 residues. The CDR3 protein is CASSRGLAGEAVDTQYF. The DNA for the CDR3 is TGTGCCAGCAGCCGGGGACTAGCGGGGGAGGCGGTGGATACGCAGTATTTT.

This clonotype was recorded a few times. This chain joins TRBV25-1 and TRBJ1-2; tentative D call: TRBD1 (6 bases). Trimming cost V 7 bases and J 1 base, with 10 bases left between them. This CDR3 spans 13 amino acids. Germline V gene lookup returns CDR1 MGHDK and CDR2 SYGVNS. The CDR3 DNA reads TGTGCCAGCAAGGAAGGGGGTAACTATGGCTACACCTTC. This codes for CASKEGGNYGYTF.

This clonotype was found a few times. V is TRBV20-1 and J is TRBJ2-3; D might be TRBD1 (6 bases). The CDR3 totals 15 residues. Germline V CDR1 and CDR2: DFQATT, SNEGSKA (reference sequence). V was cut by 5 bases and J by 4 bases, with 19 bases left in between. The CDR3 DNA follows: TGCAGTGCTTGGACAGTCGGCCGGGCAGCAGATACGCAGTATTTT. The encoded protein is CSAWTVGRAADTQYF.

The rearrangement uses TRBV5-6 and TRBJ2-1, with 12 bases lining up with TRBD2. Germline loops: CDR1 SGHDT, CDR2 YYEEEE. After removal of 2 bases from V and 6 bases from J, the junction contained 12 bases not matched to a gene. The length of the CDR3 is 18 residues. The CDR3 region is CASSFQTSGRPRGNEQFF. CDR3 DNA: TGTGCCAGCAGCTTTCAGACTAGCGGGAGACCCCGGGGCAATGAGCAGTTCTTC.

This chain connects TRBV4-1 to TRBJ2-5, with 9 nucleotides matching TRBD2. V was clipped by 0 bases and J by 5 bases; unmatched bases: 19. Germline CDR1 MGHRA, CDR2 YSYEKL. The CDR3 length is 20 residues. The CDR3 is CASSQEPPGNAGGPVETQYF. CDR3 DNA: TGCGCCAGCAGCCAAGAACCCCCTGGCAACGCGGGAGGGCCGGTCGAGACCCAGTACTTC.

This clonotype has more than one count but fewer than ten. The V and J genes are TRBV11-2 and TRBJ1-2; 7 bases map to TRBD1. Germline V lookup: CDR1 SGHAT, CDR2 FQNNGV. V lost 5 bases and J lost 2; bases outside the gene matches: 20. The CDR3 runs to 19 residues. CDR3 nucleotides: TGTGCCAGCAGCCCTTATCAAGGGGGCGCCGGTTTCTTCAACTATGGCTACACCTTC. This encodes CASSPYQGGAGFFNYGYTF.

This chain uses TRBV16 with TRBJ1-4; 8 bases fit TRBD1. CDR1 KGHSY and CDR2 FQNENV come from the germline V gene. V gave up 7 bases and J gave up 0 bases; unmatched junction bases: 10. The CDR3 runs to 17 residues. This chain's CDR3 is CASINGTGLATNEKLFF. The CDR3 DNA reads TGTGCCAGCATAAACGGGACAGGCCTTGCAACTAATGAAAAACTGTTTTTT.

This clonotype was detected ten times or more. The rearrangement links TRBV3-1 to TRBJ1-1; D gene uncertain. The CDR3 runs 15 residues. Germline V gene data show CDR1 as LGHDT and CDR2 as YNNKEL (reference sequence). Trimming pared 4 bases from V and 1 base from J, leaving 13 bases between. CDR3 sequence: CASSRGWVGNTEAFF. Here the CDR3 DNA reads TGTGCCAGCAGCCGCGGCTGGGTGGGGAACACTGAAGCTTTCTTT.

The chain is built from TRBV7-9 and TRBJ2-7; no reliable D call. Germline values: CDR1 SEHNR, CDR2 FQNEAQ (reference sequence). V shed 6 bases and J shed 3 bases, with 21 bases lying between them. The CDR3 contains 16 residues. CDR3 region: CASRLRTPLPDYEQYF. The DNA of the CDR3 is TGTGCCAGCAGGCTTAGAACTCCGCTGCCCGACTACGAGCAGTACTTC.

This clonotype was seen a few times. The V gene is TRBV29-1, the J gene TRBJ2-7; a possible D gene is TRBD1 (6 bases). This CDR3 has 12 residues. Trimming left V 4 bases short and J 5 bases short, with 12 bases between. Germline V gives CDR1 SQVTM, CDR2 ANQGSEA. CDR3 sequence: CSVAQGKHEQYF. CDR3 coding DNA: TGCAGCGTTGCACAGGGTAAACACGAGCAGTACTTC.

This clonotype was counted between two and nine times. The CDR3 loop reads CAWSLRQGYYEQYF. The CDR3 DNA follows: TGTGCCTGGAGTCTCCGACAGGGGTACTACGAGCAGTACTTC. J is TRBJ2-7 and V is TRBV30, with TRBD1 matching over 8 bases. The V and J ends lost 2 bases and 3 bases, in that order; junction bases with no gene match: 6. The CDR3 totals 14 residues. From germline, CDR1 is GTSNPN and CDR2 SVGIG (reference sequence).

The chain recombines TRBV4-1 with TRBJ2-5, with TRBD2 identical over 7 bases. The CDR3 covers 17 residues. CDR1 and CDR2 (germline): MGHRA, YSYEKL. V gave up 0 bases and J gave up 2 bases; unmatched junction bases: 9. The CDR3 loop reads CASSQDGVEREQETQYF. CDR3 DNA: TGCGCCAGCAGCCAAGATGGAGTGGAGCGGGAACAAGAGACCCAGTACTTC.

This clonotype was seen many times. The chain's CDR3 is CASSGARSTDTQYF. CDR3 bases: TGTGCCAGCAGCGGGGCCAGGAGCACAGATACGCAGTATTTT. The chain uses TRBV14 and TRBJ2-3; a weak D match, TRBD1 (5 bases). Germline V gene data show CDR1 as SGHDN and CDR2 as FVKESK. V dropped 5 bases and J dropped 0 bases, with 9 bases sitting between them. The CDR3 has 14 residues.

There are a few counts of this clonotype. The chain joins TRBV20-1 to TRBJ2-5; no firm D call. V shed 0 bases and J shed 5 bases, with 10 bases lying between them. Looked up from germline, CDR1 is DFQATT and CDR2 is SNEGSKA (reference sequence). This CDR3 spans 13 amino acids. The CDR3 nucleotides read TGCAGTGCTAGAGACATATTCGGGGAGACCCAGTACTTC. Residues: CSARDIFGETQYF.

This clonotype came up a few times. This chain connects TRBV20-1 to TRBJ1-1; D uncertain. The ends were cut back, 0 bases at V and 10 bases at J, with 9 bases in the middle. The V gene's germline CDR1 is DFQATT and CDR2 SNEGSKA (reference sequence). The CDR3 extends over 11 amino acids. Here the CDR3 reads CSARDKAPAFF. DNA of the CDR3: TGCAGTGCTAGAGATAAGGCCCCAGCTTTCTTT.